A selection of T cell receptor beta chains follows, all from one sample in a study of shared clonotypes between healthy human individuals. TCRdb keeps only in-frame clones here, not all; method: immunoSEQ multiplex PCR. This sample has about 600,000 clones; around 95% occur once, and the top ten carry less than 0.13%. Material for sequencing was naive CD8+ T cells sorted from blood. These TCRs come from a woman younger than 45 in good health. The CDR3 runs from the conserved cysteine through the conserved F or W. Fields, in order: clone size, V gene, J gene, CDR3 protein. Size is omitted from some rows. Given values are once, few, many or a class for expanded clones.

>NA|TRBV7-8|TRBJ2-1
CASSSTTLEQFF
>NA|TRBV6-5|TRBJ1-3
CASSDQLEGNTIYF
>once|TRBV28|TRBJ1-2
CASSLRQGVVLYGYTF
>NA|TRBV7-2|TRBJ2-7
CASSLRGYEQYF
>NA|TRBV19|TRBJ2-3
CASRLHRDSADTQYF
>NA|TRBV7-3|TRBJ2-5
CASSSGTSGRAPQETQYF
>NA|TRBV7-8|TRBJ2-1
CASSLSRGGRYNEQFF
>NA|TRBV7-9|TRBJ2-1
CASSPRETLAADNEQFF
>NA|TRBV11-2|TRBJ2-1
CASSLGWGSRNEQFF
>NA|TRBV13|TRBJ2-1
CASSAGTSGFNEQFF
>NA|TRBV7-9|TRBJ2-3
CASSSPGTSTDTQYF
>NA|TRBV28|TRBJ2-3
CASSFAAGRTDTQYF
>NA|TRBV5-6|TRBJ2-2
CASSLWADSNTGELFF
>NA|TRBV6-5|TRBJ1-5
CASSYSTRRSNQPQHF
>NA|TRBV27|TRBJ2-6
CASSVQGFTGANVLTF
>NA|TRBV19|TRBJ1-6
CASSIQGDSPLHF
>NA|TRBV19|TRBJ2-3
CASSIADRDTDTQYF
>NA|TRBV7-9|TRBJ2-1
CASSSSGRRNEQFF
>NA|TRBV27|TRBJ2-7
CASSSSSSYEQYF
>NA|TRBV29-1|TRBJ1-6
CNNPFPTVSSYNSPLHF
>once|TRBV5-6|TRBJ2-5
CASSFLVLGWETQYF
>NA|TRBV19|TRBJ1-2
CASSLSPGGLGYGYTF
>NA|TRBV27|TRBJ1-5
CASSLAGGGQPQHF
>NA|TRBV2|TRBJ2-7
CASSSGTLTYEQYF
>NA|TRBV4-1|TRBJ2-7
CASSQEGPDYEQYF
>NA|TRBV7-8|TRBJ1-5
CASSRTGGNQPQHF
>NA|TRBV6-5|TRBJ2-7
CATIPLGGRVCEQYF
>NA|TRBV27|TRBJ2-7
CASGYYEQYF
>NA|TRBV2|TRBJ2-1
CASSEARRLAGFNEQFF